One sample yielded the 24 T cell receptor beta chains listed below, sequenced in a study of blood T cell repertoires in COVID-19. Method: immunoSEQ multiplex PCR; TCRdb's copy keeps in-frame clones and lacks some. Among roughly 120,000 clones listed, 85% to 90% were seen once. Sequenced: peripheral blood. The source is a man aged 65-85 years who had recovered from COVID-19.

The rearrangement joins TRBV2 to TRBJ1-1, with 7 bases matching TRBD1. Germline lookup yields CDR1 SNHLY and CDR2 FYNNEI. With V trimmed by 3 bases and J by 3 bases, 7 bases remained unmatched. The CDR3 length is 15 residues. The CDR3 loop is CASSERQGGYTEAFF. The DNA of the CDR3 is TGTGCCAGCAGTGAGAGGCAGGGGGGATACACTGAAGCTTTCTTT.

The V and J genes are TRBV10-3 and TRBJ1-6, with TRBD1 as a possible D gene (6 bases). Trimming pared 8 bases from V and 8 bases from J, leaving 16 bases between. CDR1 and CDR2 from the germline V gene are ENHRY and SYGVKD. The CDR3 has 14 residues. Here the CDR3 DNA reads TGTGCCATCGGACTGGGGGCAAGTGATTCACCCCTCCACTTT. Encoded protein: CAIGLGASDSPLHF.

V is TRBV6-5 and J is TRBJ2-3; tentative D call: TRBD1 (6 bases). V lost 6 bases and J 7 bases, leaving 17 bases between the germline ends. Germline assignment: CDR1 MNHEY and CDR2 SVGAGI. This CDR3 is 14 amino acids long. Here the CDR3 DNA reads TGTGCCAGCAGGCGGACAGCTTCAGGATATACGCAGTATTTT. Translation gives CASRRTASGYTQYF.

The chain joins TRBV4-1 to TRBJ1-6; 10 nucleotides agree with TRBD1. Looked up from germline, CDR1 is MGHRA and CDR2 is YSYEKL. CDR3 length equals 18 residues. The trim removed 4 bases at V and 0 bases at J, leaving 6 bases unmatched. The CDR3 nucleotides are TGCGCCAGCAGCCCCGGGACAGGGGAGCGCTCCTATAATTCACCCCTCCACTTT. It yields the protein CASSPGTGERSYNSPLHF.

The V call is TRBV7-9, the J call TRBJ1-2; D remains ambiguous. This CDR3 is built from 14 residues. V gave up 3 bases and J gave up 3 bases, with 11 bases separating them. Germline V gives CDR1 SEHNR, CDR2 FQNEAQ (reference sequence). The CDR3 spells CASSLSGEDYGYTF. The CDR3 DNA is TGTGCCAGCAGCTTGTCCGGGGAGGACTATGGCTACACCTTC. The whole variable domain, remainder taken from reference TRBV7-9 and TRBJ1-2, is DTGVSQNPRHKITKRGQNVTFRCDPISEHNRLYWYRQTLGQGPEFLTYFQNEAQLEKSRLLSDRFSAERPKGSFSTLEIQRTEQGDSAMYLCASSLSGEDYGYTFGSGTRLTVV.

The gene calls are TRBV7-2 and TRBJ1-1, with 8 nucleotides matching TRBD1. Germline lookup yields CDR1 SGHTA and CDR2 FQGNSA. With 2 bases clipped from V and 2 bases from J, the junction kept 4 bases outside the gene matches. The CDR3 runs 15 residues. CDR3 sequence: CASSLTGTGNTEAFF. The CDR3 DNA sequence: TGTGCCAGCAGCTTAACAGGGACAGGAAACACTGAAGCTTTCTTT. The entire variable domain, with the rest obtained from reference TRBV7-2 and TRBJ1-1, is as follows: GAGVSQSPSNKVTEKGKDVELRCDPISGHTALYWYRQSLGQGLEFLIYFQGNSAPDKSGLPSDRFSAERTGGSVSTLTIQRTQQEDSAVYLCASSLTGTGNTEAFFGQGTRLTVV.

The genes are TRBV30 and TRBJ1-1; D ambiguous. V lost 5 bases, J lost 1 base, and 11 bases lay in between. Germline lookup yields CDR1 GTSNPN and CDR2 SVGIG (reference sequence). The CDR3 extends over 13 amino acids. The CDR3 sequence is CAWGRGSNTEAFF. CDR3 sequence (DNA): TGTGCCTGGGGCCGGGGATCGAACACTGAAGCTTTCTTT.

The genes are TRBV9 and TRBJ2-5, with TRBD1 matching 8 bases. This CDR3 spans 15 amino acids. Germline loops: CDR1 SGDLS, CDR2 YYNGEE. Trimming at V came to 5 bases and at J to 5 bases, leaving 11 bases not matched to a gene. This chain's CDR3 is CASSLDRGGLETQYF. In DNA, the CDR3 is TGTGCCAGCAGTCTTGACAGGGGTGGGCTGGAGACCCAGTACTTC.

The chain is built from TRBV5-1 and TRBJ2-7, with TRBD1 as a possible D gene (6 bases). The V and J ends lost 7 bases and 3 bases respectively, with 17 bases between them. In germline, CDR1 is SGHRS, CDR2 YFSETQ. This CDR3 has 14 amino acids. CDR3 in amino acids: CASRTESGVYEQYF. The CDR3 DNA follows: TGCGCCAGCCGTACCGAGTCAGGGGTCTACGAGCAGTACTTC.

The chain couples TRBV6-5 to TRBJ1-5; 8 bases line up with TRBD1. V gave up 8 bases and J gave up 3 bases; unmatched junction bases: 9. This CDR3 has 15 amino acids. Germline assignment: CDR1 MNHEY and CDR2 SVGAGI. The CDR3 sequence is CASGRQGRNNQPQHF. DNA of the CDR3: TGTGCCAGCGGAAGACAGGGGAGAAACAATCAGCCCCAGCATTTT.

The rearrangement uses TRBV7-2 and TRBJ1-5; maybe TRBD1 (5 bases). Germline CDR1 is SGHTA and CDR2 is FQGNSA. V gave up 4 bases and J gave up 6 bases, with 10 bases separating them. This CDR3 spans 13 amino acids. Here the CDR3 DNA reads TGTGCCAGCAGCTCAGGGATAGGTCAGCCCCAGCATTTT. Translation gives CASSSGIGQPQHF.

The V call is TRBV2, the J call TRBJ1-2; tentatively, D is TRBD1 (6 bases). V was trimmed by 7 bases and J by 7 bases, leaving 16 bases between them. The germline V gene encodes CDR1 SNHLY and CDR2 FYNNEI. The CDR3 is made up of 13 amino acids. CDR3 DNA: TGTGCCAGCACCCAAGGGACATCGCGTGGCTACACCTTC. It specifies CASTQGTSRGYTF.

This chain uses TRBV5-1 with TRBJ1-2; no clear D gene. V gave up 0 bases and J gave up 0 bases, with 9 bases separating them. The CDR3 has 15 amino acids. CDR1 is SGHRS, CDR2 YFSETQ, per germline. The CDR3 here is CASSLVSSSNYGYTF. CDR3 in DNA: TGCGCCAGCAGCTTGGTTAGTTCCTCTAACTATGGCTACACCTTC. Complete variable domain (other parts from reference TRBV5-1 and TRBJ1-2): KAGVTQTPRYLIKTRGQQVTLSCSPISGHRSVSWYQQTPGQGLQFLFEYFSETQRNKGNFPGRFSGRQFSNSRSEMNVSTLELGDSALYLCASSLVSSSNYGYTFGSGTRLTVV.

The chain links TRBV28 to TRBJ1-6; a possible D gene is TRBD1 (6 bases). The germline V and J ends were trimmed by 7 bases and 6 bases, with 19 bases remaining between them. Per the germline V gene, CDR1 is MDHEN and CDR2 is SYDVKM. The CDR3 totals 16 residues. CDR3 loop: CASNLRGTSLNSPLHF. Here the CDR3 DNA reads TGTGCCAGCAACCTTAGGGGGACCTCACTTAATTCACCCCTCCACTTT.

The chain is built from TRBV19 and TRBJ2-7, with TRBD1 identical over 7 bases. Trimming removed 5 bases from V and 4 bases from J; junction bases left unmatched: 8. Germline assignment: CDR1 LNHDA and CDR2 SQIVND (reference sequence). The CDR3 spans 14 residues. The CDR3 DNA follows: TGTGCCAGTAGTGCTACGGACAGGACTTACGAGCAGTACTTC. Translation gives CASSATDRTYEQYF. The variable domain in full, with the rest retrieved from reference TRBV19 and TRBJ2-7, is DGGITQSPKYLFRKEGQNVTLSCEQNLNHDAMYWYRQDPGQGLRLIYYSQIVNDFQKGDIAEGYSVSREKKESFPLTVTSAQKNPTAFYLCASSATDRTYEQYFGPGTRLTVT.

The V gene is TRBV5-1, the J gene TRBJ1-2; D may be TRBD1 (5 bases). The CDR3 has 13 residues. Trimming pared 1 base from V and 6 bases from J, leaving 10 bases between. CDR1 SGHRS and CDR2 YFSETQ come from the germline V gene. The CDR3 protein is CASSLSLGDGYTF. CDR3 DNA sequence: TGCGCCAGCAGCTTGAGTTTAGGGGATGGCTACACCTTC. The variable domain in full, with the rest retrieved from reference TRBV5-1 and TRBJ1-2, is KAGVTQTPRYLIKTRGQQVTLSCSPISGHRSVSWYQQTPGQGLQFLFEYFSETQRNKGNFPGRFSGRQFSNSRSEMNVSTLELGDSALYLCASSLSLGDGYTFGSGTRLTVV.

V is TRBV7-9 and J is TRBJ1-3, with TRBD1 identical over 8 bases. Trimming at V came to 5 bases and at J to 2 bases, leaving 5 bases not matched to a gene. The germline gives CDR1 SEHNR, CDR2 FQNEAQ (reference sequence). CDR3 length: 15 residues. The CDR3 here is CASSTTGGTGNTIYF. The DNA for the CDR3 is TGTGCCAGCAGCACCACAGGGGGTACTGGAAACACCATATATTTT.

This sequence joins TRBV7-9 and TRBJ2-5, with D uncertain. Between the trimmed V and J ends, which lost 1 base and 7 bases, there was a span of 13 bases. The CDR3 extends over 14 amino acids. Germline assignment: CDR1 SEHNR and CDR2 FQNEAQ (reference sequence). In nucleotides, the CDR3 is TGTGCCAGCAGCTTAGTTGGGCCCGAAGGGACCCAGTACTTC. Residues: CASSLVGPEGTQYF.

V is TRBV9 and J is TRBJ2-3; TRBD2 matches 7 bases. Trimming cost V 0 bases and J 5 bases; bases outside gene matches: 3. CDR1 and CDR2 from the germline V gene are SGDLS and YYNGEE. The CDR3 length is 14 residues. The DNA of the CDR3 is TGTGCCAGCAGCGTAGGCGGGAGTGGAGATACGCAGTATTTT. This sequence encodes CASSVGGSGDTQYF.

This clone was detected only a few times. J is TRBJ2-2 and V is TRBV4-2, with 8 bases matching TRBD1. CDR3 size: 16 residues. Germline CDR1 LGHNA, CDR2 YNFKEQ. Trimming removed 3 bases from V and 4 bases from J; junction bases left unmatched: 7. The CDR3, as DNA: TGTGCCAGCAGCCAGCCCAAGGACAGGGCCACCGGGGAGCTGTTTTTT. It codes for CASSQPKDRATGELFF.

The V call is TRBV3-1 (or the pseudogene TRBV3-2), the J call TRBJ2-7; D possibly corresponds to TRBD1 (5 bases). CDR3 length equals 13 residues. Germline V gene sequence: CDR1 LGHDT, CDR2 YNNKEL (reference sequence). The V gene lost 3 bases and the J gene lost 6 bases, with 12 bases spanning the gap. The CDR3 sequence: CASSHGAPAEQYF. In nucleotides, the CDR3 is TGTGCCAGCAGCCATGGGGCACCCGCCGAGCAGTACTTC.

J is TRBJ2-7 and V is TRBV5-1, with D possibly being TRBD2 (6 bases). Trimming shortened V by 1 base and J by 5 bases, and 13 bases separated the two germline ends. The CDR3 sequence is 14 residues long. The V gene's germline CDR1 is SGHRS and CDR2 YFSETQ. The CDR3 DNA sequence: TGCGCCAGCAGCTTGTTGGAGGGCCCGAACGAGCAGTACTTC. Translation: CASSLLEGPNEQYF. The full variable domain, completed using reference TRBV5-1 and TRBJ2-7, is KAGVTQTPRYLIKTRGQQVTLSCSPISGHRSVSWYQQTPGQGLQFLFEYFSETQRNKGNFPGRFSGRQFSNSRSEMNVSTLELGDSALYLCASSLLEGPNEQYFGPGTRLTVT.

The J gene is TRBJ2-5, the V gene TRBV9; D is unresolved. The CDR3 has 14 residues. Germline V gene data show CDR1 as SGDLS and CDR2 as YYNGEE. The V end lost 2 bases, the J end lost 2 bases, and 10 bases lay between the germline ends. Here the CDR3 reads CASSVYSSQETQYF. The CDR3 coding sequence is TGTGCCAGCAGCGTCTACAGCAGTCAAGAGACCCAGTACTTC.

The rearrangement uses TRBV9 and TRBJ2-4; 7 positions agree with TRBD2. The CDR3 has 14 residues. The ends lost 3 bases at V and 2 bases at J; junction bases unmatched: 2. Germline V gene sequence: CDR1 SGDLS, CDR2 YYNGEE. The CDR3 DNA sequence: TGTGCCAGCAGCGGCGGGAGCACCAAAAACATTCAGTACTTC. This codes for CASSGGSTKNIQYF.